The 18 T cell receptor beta chains presented below share a single source sample, sequenced in a study of T cells in Graves' hyperthyroidism and ophthalmopathy. The CDR3 regions of TCR beta were amplified from RNA transcripts. Researchers ran a first-round RT-PCR on the TCR CDR3 using the HTBI primer set. A single record per CDR3 protein comes from TCRdb applying MiXCR to the multiplex PCR reads. Altogether around 520,000 distinct CDR3 sequences are present, approximately 15% being singletons, with the ten largest covering approximately 15%. What was sequenced was blood. The receptors originated from a woman aged 40 to 50 with Graves' hyperthyroidism.

This clonotype was detected ten times or more. The chain employs TRBV2 and TRBJ2-2, with D uncertain. The CDR3 has 15 amino acids. Between the trimmed V and J ends, which lost 5 bases and 2 bases, there was a span of 12 bases. Germline V lookup: CDR1 SNHLY, CDR2 FYNNEI. CDR3 residues: CASSSRVLNTGELFF. In DNA form, the CDR3 reads TGTGCCAGCAGTAGCCGGGTCCTAAACACCGGGGAGCTGTTTTTT.

This clonotype was observed many times. This chain connects TRBV12-3 or TRBV12-4 to TRBJ2-3, with D tentatively TRBD1 (8 bases). V was clipped by 6 bases and J by 4 bases, with 17 bases between them. The CDR3 contains 15 residues. CDR3 in DNA: TGTGCCAGCAGAGCGGGGCAGGGGGCGGCAGATACGCAGTATTTT. As protein: CASRAGQGAADTQYF.

Comments on this clonotype: At one end, the junction sequence differs from germline, possibly due to a read error. This chain connects TRBV6-8 to TRBJ1-1, with D maybe TRBD1 (5 bases). Per the germline V gene, CDR1 is MNHGY and CDR2 is SAAAGT. This CDR3 contains 13 residues. CDR3: CASSAEGYTEAFF. The CDR3 region has the DNA TGCGCCAGCAGTGCAGAGGGGTACACTGAAGCTTTCTTT.

Ten or more counts support this clonotype. The V gene is TRBV19, the J gene TRBJ1-1; a possible D gene is TRBD1 (6 bases). The CDR3 loop spans 14 amino acids. Germline values: CDR1 LNHDA, CDR2 SQIVND (reference sequence). Trimming pared 1 base from V and 4 bases from J, leaving 10 bases between. In DNA, the CDR3 is TGTGCCAGTAGTATAGGGCAGGGGAGCACTGAAGCTTTCTTT. Translated: CASSIGQGSTEAFF.

This clonotype was seen many times. V and J are TRBV5-1 and TRBJ2-1, with TRBD2 matching 10 bases. CDR3 length equals 15 residues. In germline, CDR1 is SGHRS, CDR2 YFSETQ. Trimming cost V 2 bases and J 5 bases; bases outside gene matches: 4. The CDR3 DNA sequence: TGCGCCAGCAGCTTCCTAGCGGGAGCGGACAATGAGCAGTTCTTC. It translates to CASSFLAGADNEQFF.

This clonotype was recorded a few times. The chain uses TRBV5-6 and TRBJ2-3, with D unresolved. The CDR3 consists of 14 residues. Germline CDR1 SGHDT, CDR2 YYEEEE. V was cut by 1 base and J by 4 bases, with 10 bases left in between. For the CDR3, the DNA is TGTGCCAGCAGCTTGCTTAGATCGGCAGATACGCAGTATTTT. Residues: CASSLLRSADTQYF. Full variable domain (rest looked up from reference TRBV5-6 and TRBJ2-3): DAGVTQSPTHLIKTRGQQVTLRCSPKSGHDTVSWYQQALGQGPQFIFQYYEEEERQRGNFPDRFSGHQFPNYSSELNVNALLLGDSALYLCASSLLRSADTQYFGPGTRLTVL.

This clonotype showed up many times. The gene calls are TRBV28 and TRBJ1-5; 10 bases align to TRBD1. The V gene's germline CDR1 is MDHEN and CDR2 SYDVKM. V trimming: 2 bases; J trimming: 0 bases; junction bases outside the gene matches: 7. This CDR3 is built from 18 residues. CDR3 sequence: CASSLDRGLGDSNQPQHF. For the CDR3, the DNA is TGTGCCAGCAGTTTAGACAGGGGGCTAGGGGATAGCAATCAGCCCCAGCATTTT.

The sample holds many counts of this clonotype. The chain has TRBV7-9 and TRBJ2-1, with TRBD2 matching over 8 bases. The CDR3 length is 16 residues. Germline CDR1 SEHNR, CDR2 FQNEAQ (reference sequence). V was pared by 2 bases and J by 4 bases, with 7 bases of the junction left unmatched. CDR3 coding DNA: TGTGCCAGCAGCTTACGTGGTAGCGGGACGTACAATGAGCAGTTCTTC. As protein: CASSLRGSGTYNEQFF. Full variable domain (remainder filled in from reference TRBV7-9 and TRBJ2-1): DTGVSQNPRHKITKRGQNVTFRCDPISEHNRLYWYRQTLGQGPEFLTYFQNEAQLEKSRLLSDRFSAERPKGSFSTLEIQRTEQGDSAMYLCASSLRGSGTYNEQFFGPGTRLTVL.

This clonotype was seen a handful of times. V is TRBV15 and J is TRBJ2-5; TRBD2 aligns across 10 bases. The length of the CDR3 is 16 residues. Germline assignment: CDR1 LNHNV and CDR2 YYDKDF (reference sequence). J was trimmed by 0 bases and V by 6 bases; bases with no gene match: 7. CDR3 protein: CATRQRTSGNQETQYF. The CDR3 bases are TGTGCCACCAGACAACGGACTAGCGGCAACCAAGAGACCCAGTACTTC.

This clonotype was picked up many times. V usage is TRBV3-1 and J usage is TRBJ2-1; tentative D call: TRBD1 (6 bases). This CDR3 comprises 15 residues. In germline, CDR1 is LGHDT, CDR2 YNNKEL (reference sequence). The V gene lost 4 bases and the J gene lost 0 bases, with 10 bases spanning the gap. The CDR3 protein is CASSPEGGSYNEQFF. Written as DNA, the CDR3 is TGTGCCAGCAGCCCAGAAGGGGGCTCCTACAATGAGCAGTTCTTC.

V and J are TRBV27 and TRBJ1-6, with 7 bases that match TRBD1. V was clipped by 1 base and J by 0 bases; unmatched bases: 6. The CDR3 length is 18 residues. Germline V lookup: CDR1 MNHEY, CDR2 SMNVEV (reference sequence). DNA of the CDR3: TGTGCCAGCAGTTTATTCTCTCGGGACAGCTCCTATAATTCACCCCTCCACTTT. Residues: CASSLFSRDSSYNSPLHF.

This clonotype showed up just a few times. The chain has TRBV29-1 and TRBJ2-1; D is perhaps TRBD1 (5 bases). V was trimmed by 7 bases and J by 4 bases, leaving 5 bases between them. Germline lookup yields CDR1 SQVTM and CDR2 ANQGSEA. The CDR3 loop spans 10 amino acids. In DNA, the CDR3 is TGCAGCGGGACATACAATGAGCAGTTCTTC. This gives the protein CSGTYNEQFF.

This clonotype was recorded at least ten times. V is TRBV7-9 and J is TRBJ2-1; TRBD2 matches at 7 bases. Trimming removed 1 base from V and 7 bases from J; junction bases left unmatched: 7. The CDR3 contains 15 residues. CDR1 SEHNR and CDR2 FQNEAQ come from the germline V gene (reference sequence). CDR3 amino acids: CASSLGAGWGNEQFF. The CDR3 bases are TGTGCCAGCAGCTTAGGAGCGGGGTGGGGGAATGAGCAGTTCTTC.

This clonotype appeared many times. The chain uses TRBV6-1 and TRBJ2-1; weak D call: TRBD2 (6 bases). V dropped 5 bases and J dropped 7 bases, with 18 bases sitting between them. CDR1 is MNHNS, CDR2 SASEGT, per germline. The CDR3 totals 15 residues. This CDR3 is CASSPTRKDRNEQFF. The CDR3 region has the DNA TGTGCCAGCAGTCCGACTAGAAAAGATAGGAATGAGCAGTTCTTC.

This clonotype showed up just a few times. The chain couples TRBV9 to TRBJ2-5; 7 bases map to TRBD1. Germline V gene data show CDR1 as SGDLS and CDR2 as YYNGEE. There are 14 residues in the CDR3. The ends lost 3 bases at V and 5 bases at J; junction bases unmatched: 7. CDR3 amino acids: CASSAEGARETQYF. CDR3 nucleotide sequence: TGTGCCAGCAGCGCAGAGGGGGCGCGGGAGACCCAGTACTTC.

This clonotype was seen a single time. The chain uses TRBV9 and TRBJ1-1; the D is unclear. The CDR3 is 14 amino acids. Germline values: CDR1 SGDLS, CDR2 YYNGEE. Between the trimmed V and J ends, which lost 1 base and 0 bases, there was a span of 7 bases. CDR3 bases: TGTGCCAGCAGCGTATTCCCGGTGAACACTGAAGCTTTCTTT. Residues: CASSVFPVNTEAFF. The full variable domain, in which reference TRBV9 and TRBJ1-1 provide the parts outside the CDR3, is DSGVTQTPKHLITATGQRVTLRCSPRSGDLSVYWYQQSLDQGLQFLIQYYNGEERAKGNILERFSAQQFPDLHSELNLSSLELGDSALYFCASSVFPVNTEAFFGQGTRLTVV.

At least ten counts were recorded for this clonotype. V gene TRBV7-2 combines with J gene TRBJ1-1; the D gene is possibly TRBD1 (5 bases). Trimming stripped 4 bases from V and 3 bases from J, with 15 bases between. The CDR3 consists of 15 residues. CDR1 is SGHTA, CDR2 FQGNSA, per germline. The CDR3 region is CASSSAGRRDTEAFF. The DNA of the CDR3 is TGTGCCAGCAGCTCGGCGGGACGCCGGGACACTGAAGCTTTCTTT.

Written as DNA, the CDR3 is TGCAGCGTTGAAGATCTTTCAGGGCGCGAGAACACTGAAGCTTTCTTT. This encodes CSVEDLSGRENTEAFF. The rearrangement links TRBV29-1 to TRBJ1-1; tentatively, D is TRBD1 (5 bases). Germline loops: CDR1 SQVTM, CDR2 ANQGSEA. The V and J ends lost 0 bases and 1 base respectively, with 15 bases between them. This CDR3 has 16 residues.